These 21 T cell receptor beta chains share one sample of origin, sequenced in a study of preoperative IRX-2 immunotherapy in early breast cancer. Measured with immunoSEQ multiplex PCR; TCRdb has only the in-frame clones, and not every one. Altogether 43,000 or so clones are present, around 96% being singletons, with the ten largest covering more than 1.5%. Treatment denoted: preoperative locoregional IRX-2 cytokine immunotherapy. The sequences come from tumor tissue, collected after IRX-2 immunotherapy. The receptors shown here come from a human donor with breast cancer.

The CDR3 region is CASSVAPGSSYEQYF. CDR3 coding DNA: TGTGCCAGCAGCGTAGCTCCCGGCAGCTCCTACGAGCAGTACTTC. The V and J genes are TRBV9 and TRBJ2-7; D call uncertain. Germline assignment: CDR1 SGDLS and CDR2 YYNGEE. V lost 0 bases, J lost 0 bases, and 10 bases lay in between. This CDR3 has 15 residues.

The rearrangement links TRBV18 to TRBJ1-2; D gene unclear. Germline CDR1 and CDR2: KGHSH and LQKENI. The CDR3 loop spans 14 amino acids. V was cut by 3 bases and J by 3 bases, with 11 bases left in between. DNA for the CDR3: TGTGCCAGCTCACCCCGGACGGGAGACTATGGCTACACCTTC. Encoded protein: CASSPRTGDYGYTF.

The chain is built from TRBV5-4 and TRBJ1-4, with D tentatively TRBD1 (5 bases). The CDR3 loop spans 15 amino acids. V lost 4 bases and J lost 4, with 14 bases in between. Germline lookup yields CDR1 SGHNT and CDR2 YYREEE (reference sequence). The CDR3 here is CASSPNRGGNEKLFF. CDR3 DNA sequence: TGTGCCAGCAGCCCAAATCGGGGGGGTAATGAAAAACTGTTTTTT.

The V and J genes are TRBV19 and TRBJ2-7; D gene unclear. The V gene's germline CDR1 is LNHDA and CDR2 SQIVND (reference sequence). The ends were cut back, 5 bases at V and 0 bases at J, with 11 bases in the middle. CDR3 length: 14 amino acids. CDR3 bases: TGTGCCAGTAGTTTGACCGACGTCTCCTACGAGCAGTACTTC. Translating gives CASSLTDVSYEQYF.

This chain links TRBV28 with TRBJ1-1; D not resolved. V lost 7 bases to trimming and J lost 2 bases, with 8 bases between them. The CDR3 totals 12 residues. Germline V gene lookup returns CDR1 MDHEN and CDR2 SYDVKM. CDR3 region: CASITGNTEAFF. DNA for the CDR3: TGTGCCAGCATCACGGGAAACACTGAAGCTTTCTTT.

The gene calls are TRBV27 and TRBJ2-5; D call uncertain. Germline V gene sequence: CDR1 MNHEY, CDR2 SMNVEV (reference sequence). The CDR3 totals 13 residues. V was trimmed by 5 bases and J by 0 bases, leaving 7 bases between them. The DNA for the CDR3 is TGTGCCAGCAGTCTCATAAACCAAGAGACCCAGTACTTC. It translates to CASSLINQETQYF.

CDR3: CASYMGGYGYTF. CDR3 in DNA: TGTGCCAGCTATATGGGGGGGTATGGCTACACCTTC. The rearrangement joins TRBV6-5 to TRBJ1-2, with D perhaps matching TRBD1 (5 bases). Germline-derived CDR1 and CDR2 are MNHEY and SVGAGI. There are 12 residues in the CDR3. Trimming removed 8 bases from V and 5 bases from J, with 12 bases in between.

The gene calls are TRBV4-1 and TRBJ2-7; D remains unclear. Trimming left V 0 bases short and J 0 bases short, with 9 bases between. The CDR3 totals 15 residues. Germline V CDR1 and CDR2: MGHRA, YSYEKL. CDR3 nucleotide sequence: TGCGCCAGCAGCCAAGATCGGCTATTCTCCTACGAGCAGTACTTC. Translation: CASSQDRLFSYEQYF.

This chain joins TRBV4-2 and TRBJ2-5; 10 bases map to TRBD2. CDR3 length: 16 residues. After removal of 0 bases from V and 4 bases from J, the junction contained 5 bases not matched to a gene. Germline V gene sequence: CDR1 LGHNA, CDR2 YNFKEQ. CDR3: CASSQELAGESETQYF. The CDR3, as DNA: TGTGCCAGCAGCCAAGAGCTAGCGGGAGAATCAGAGACCCAGTACTTC.

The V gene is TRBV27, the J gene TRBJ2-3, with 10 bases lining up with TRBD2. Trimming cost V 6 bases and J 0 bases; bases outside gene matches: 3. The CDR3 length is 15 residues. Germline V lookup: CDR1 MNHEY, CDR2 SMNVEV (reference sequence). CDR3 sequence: CASSRTSGSTDTQYF. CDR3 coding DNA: TGTGCCAGCAGCCGGACTAGCGGTAGCACAGATACGCAGTATTTT.

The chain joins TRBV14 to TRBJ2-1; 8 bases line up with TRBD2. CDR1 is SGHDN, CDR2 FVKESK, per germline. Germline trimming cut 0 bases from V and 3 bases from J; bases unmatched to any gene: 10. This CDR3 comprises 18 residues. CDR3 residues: CASSQDRSGGGIYNEQFF. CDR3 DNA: TGTGCCAGCAGCCAAGATCGATCGGGCGGGGGGATCTACAATGAGCAGTTCTTC.

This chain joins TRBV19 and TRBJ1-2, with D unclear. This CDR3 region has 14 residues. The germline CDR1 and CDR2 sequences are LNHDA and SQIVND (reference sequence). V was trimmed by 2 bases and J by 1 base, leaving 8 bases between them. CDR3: CASSIQGGNYGYTF. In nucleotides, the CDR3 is TGTGCCAGTAGTATACAAGGCGGTAACTATGGCTACACCTTC.

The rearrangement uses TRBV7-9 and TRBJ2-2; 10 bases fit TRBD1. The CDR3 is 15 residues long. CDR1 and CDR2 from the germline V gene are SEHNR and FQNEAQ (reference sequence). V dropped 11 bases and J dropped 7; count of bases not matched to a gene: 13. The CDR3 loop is CAGRPGQGKGGELFF. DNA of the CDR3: TGTGCCGGCCGTCCGGGACAGGGGAAAGGCGGGGAGCTGTTTTTT.

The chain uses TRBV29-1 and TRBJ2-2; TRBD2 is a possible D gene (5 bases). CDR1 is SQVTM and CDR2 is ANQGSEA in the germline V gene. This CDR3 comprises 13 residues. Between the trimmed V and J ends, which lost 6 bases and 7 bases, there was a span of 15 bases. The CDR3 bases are TGCAGCGTATCTCGAGGGATTGGCGGGGAGCTGTTTTTT. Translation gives CSVSRGIGGELFF.

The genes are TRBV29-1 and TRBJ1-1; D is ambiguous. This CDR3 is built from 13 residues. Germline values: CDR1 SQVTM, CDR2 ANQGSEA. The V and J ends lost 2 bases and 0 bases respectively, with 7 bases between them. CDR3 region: CSVEHRMNTEAFF. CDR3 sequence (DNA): TGCAGCGTTGAACACCGAATGAACACTGAAGCTTTCTTT.

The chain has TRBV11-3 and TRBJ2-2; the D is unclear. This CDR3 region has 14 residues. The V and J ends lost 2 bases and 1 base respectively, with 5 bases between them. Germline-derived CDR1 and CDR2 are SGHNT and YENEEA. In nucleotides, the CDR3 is TGTGCCAGCAGCTTATTTCTGAACACCGGGGAGCTGTTTTTT. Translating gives CASSLFLNTGELFF.

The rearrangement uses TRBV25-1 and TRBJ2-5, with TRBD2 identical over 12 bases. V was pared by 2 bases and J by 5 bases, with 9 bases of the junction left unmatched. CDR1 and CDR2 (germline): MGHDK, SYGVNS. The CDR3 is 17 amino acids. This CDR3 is CASSERGWTSGVETQYF. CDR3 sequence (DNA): TGTGCCAGCAGTGAACGGGGGTGGACTAGCGGGGTTGAGACCCAGTACTTC. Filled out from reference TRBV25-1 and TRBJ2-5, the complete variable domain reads EADIYQTPRYLVIGTGKKITLECSQTMGHDKMYWYQQDPGMELHLIHYSYGVNSTEKGDLSSESTVSRIRTEHFPLTLESARPSHTSQYLCASSERGWTSGVETQYFGPGTRLLVL.

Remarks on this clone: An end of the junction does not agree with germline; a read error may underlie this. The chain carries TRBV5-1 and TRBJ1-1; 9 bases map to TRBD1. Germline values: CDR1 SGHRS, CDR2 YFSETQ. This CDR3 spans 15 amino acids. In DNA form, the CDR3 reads TGCGCCAGCAGTTTGGGACAGGGATTTAACACTGAAGCTTTCTTT. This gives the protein CASSLGQGFNTEAFF.

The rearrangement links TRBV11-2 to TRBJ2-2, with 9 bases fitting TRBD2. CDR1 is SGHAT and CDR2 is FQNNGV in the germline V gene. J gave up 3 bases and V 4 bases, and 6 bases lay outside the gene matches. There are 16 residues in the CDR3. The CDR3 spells CASSSDSGSYTGELFF. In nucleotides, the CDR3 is TGTGCCAGCAGCTCCGATAGCGGGAGCTACACCGGGGAGCTGTTTTTT.

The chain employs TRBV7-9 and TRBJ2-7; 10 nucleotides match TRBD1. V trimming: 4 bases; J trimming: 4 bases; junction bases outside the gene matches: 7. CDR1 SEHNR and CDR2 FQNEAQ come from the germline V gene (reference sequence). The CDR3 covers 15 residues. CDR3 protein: CASSSPRDRGYEQYF. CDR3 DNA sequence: TGTGCCAGCAGCTCGCCCCGGGACAGGGGTTACGAGCAGTACTTC.

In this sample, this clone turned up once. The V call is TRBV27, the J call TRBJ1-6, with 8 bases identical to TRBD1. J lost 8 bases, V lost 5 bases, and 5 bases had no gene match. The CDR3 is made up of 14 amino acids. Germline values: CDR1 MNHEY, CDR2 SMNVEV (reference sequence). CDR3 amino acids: CASSGQGLYSPLHF. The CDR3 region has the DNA TGTGCCAGCAGTGGACAGGGACTTTATTCACCCCTCCACTTT.